The rows below give T cell receptor beta chains drawn from one sample of a study of post-analysis software for immune sequencing data. In TCRdb, the PCR reads were re-called with MiXCR into one record per CDR3 protein. This table has under 900,000 distinct CDR3 sequences, around 53% appearing once. Sequences were obtained from blood. The source is a girl under 18 with multiple sclerosis. The CDR3 runs from the conserved cysteine through the conserved F or W. A D gene is named only where the DNA matches it firmly. The size field is filled for only some rows; it gives once, few, many or a size class.

d_gene,j_gene,abundance,v_gene,CDR3nt,CDR3aa
-,TRBJ2-3,few,TRBV5-1,TGCGCCAGCAGCTTGGCGACATCATCGCCAGATACGCAGTATTTT,CASSLATSSPDTQYF
TRBD1,TRBJ2-7,-,TRBV2,TGTGCCAGCAGTGAAGGGCCCCAGGGGGAGCCTTACTACGAGCAGTACTTC,CASSEGPQGEPYYEQYF
-,TRBJ2-4,-,TRBV7-9,TGTGCCAGCAGCTTAGAGGACAGCAAAAACATTCAGTACTTC,CASSLEDSKNIQYF
TRBD1,TRBJ2-7,-,TRBV7-3,TGTGCCAGCAGCCCTAACAGGGGACGCGAGCAGTACTTC,CASSPNRGREQYF
-,TRBJ1-2,-,TRBV7-9,TGTGCCAGCAGCCCCCAGAGGGTCTATGGCTACACCTTC,CASSPQRVYGYTF
-,TRBJ2-1,-,TRBV5-1,TGCGCCAGCAGCTTGGGGCGGGGGCCTCTGTGGGAGCAGTTCTTC,CASSLGRGPLWEQFF
-,TRBJ1-1,-,TRBV20-1,TGCAGTGCTGGCCCGGGAATCGGGCTGAACACTGAAGCTTTCTTT,CSAGPGIGLNTEAFF
-,TRBJ2-4,few,TRBV7-2,TGTGCCAGCAGCAATGTTAGCGGTAGCATTAAAAACATTCAGTACTTC,CASSNVSGSIKNIQYF
TRBD2,TRBJ2-5,-,TRBV2,TGTGCCAGCACGGGACTAGCGGGAGGATCGGAGACCCAGTACTTC,CASTGLAGGSETQYF
-,TRBJ2-4,many,TRBV21-1,TGTGCCAGCAGTCACAAAGAGGGGCGAACTTCGAGAAACATTCAGTACTTC,CASSHKEGRTSRNIQYF
TRBD1,TRBJ1-2,-,TRBV7-2,TGTGCCAGCAGCCAACAGGGGATGAGGGAAGGCTACACCTTC,CASSQQGMREGYTF
TRBD2,TRBJ2-3,few,TRBV6-5,TGTGCCAGCAGCCTAAGCGGGGTCCAAGATACGCAGTATTTT,CASSLSGVQDTQYF
TRBD1,TRBJ2-5,few,TRBV20-1,TGCAGTGCCGAGACAGGGGGCCAAGAGACCCAGTACTTC,CSAETGGQETQYF
-,TRBJ2-7,-,TRBV6-5,TGTGCCAGCACTGAAAAAGTACAGTCGGCCTACGAGCAGTACTTC,CASTEKVQSAYEQYF
TRBD1,TRBJ2-5,-,TRBV10-3,TGTGCCATCAGTGAGGCAACCGGGACAGGGGACGTCCAAGAGACCCAGTACTTC,CAISEATGTGDVQETQYF
TRBD1,TRBJ1-2,few,TRBV7-9,TGTGCCAGCAGCTTTGGGGACAGGGGCAACTATGGCTACACCTTC,CASSFGDRGNYGYTF
-,TRBJ1-1,-,TRBV7-9,TGTGCCAGCAGGGGGGAGGCTGAAGCTTTCTTT,CASRGEAEAFF
TRBD2,TRBJ2-1,-,TRBV3-1,TGTGCCAGCAGCCAAGGACTAGCGGTTATGAGCTCCTACAATGAGCAGTTCTTC,CASSQGLAVMSSYNEQFF
TRBD1,TRBJ2-3,few,TRBV4-1,TGCGCCAGCAGCCAACGGGACAGGGGCACAGATACGCAGTATTTT,CASSQRDRGTDTQYF
-,TRBJ2-5,-,TRBV29-1,TGCAGCGTTGAGATGTACCAAGAGACCCAGTACTTC,CSVEMYQETQYF
-,TRBJ2-3,-,TRBV12-3/TRBV12-4,TGTGCCAGCAATACGCTCGACACTACGCAGTATTTT,CASNTLDTTQYF
TRBD1,TRBJ2-3,-,TRBV6-1,TGTGCCAGTAAGACAGGGGGCACAGATACGCAGTATTTT,CASKTGGTDTQYF
-,TRBJ2-7,once,TRBV21-1,TGTGCCAGCACCCGGGACAGGGGACCCCACGAGCAGTACTTC,CASTRDRGPHEQYF
TRBD1,TRBJ1-4,-,TRBV4-1,TGCGCCAGCAGCCAACTCCAGGGGGAAAAGGGAAAACTGTTTTTT,CASSQLQGEKGKLFF
-,TRBJ2-1,-,TRBV2,TGTGCCAGCCCTAGTGGGGACAATGAGCAGTTCTTC,CASPSGDNEQFF
-,TRBJ2-1,few,TRBV18,TGTGCCAGCTCAGGCCTAGTATCGGGGCTTGGGTCCTACAATGAGCAGTTCTTC,CASSGLVSGLGSYNEQFF
TRBD1,TRBJ1-5,few,TRBV7-2,TGTGCCAGCAGAAGGGGGACAGGGGGCAATCAGCCCCAGCATTTT,CASRRGTGGNQPQHF
-,TRBJ1-2,-,TRBV20-1,TGCAGTGCCAGATGGGGCGGATTCTATGGCTACACCTTC,CSARWGGFYGYTF
TRBD1,TRBJ2-7,-,TRBV12-3/TRBV12-4,TGTGCCAGCGCGACAGGGTTAGGCTACGAGCAGTACTTC,CASATGLGYEQYF